The clone carrying this T cell receptor (beta chain) was observed a few times. The sample originates from a study of CD8+ T cells in alopecia areata. Sequencing used cDNA as its template, made by extracting RNA and reverse transcribing it. Profiled with immunoSEQ multiplex PCR; TCRdb holds only in-frame clones, not every one. The sample carries about 190,000 clones, 45% to 65% recorded once. The treatment denotes: oral pan-JAK inhibitor, 5-10 mg twice daily. CD4+ and CD8+ T cells were sorted from PBMCs. The CDR3 is 15 amino acids. Trimming stripped 5 bases from V and 0 bases from J, with 15 bases between. Germline V gene sequence: CDR1 GTSNPN, CDR2 SVGIG (reference sequence).

This specimen consisted of CD4+ T cells sorted from blood, obtained at week 4, from a patient treated with tofacitinib. The clonotype was recovered from a human donor with alopecia areata. The chain couples TRBV30 to TRBJ2-3; tentatively, D is TRBD1 or TRBD2 (5 bases each). The CDR3 loop is CAWRDSGRSTDTQYF. The CDR3 coding sequence is TGTGCCTGGCGAGACTCGGGACGCAGCACAGATACGCAGTATTTT. Together with reference TRBV30 and TRBJ2-3, the CDR3 gives the full variable domain: SQTIHQWPATLVQPVGSPLSLECTVEGTSNPNLYWYRQAAGRGLQLLFYSVGIGQISSEVPQNLSASRPQDRQFILSSKKLLLSDSGFYLCAWRDSGRSTDTQYFGPGTRLTVL.